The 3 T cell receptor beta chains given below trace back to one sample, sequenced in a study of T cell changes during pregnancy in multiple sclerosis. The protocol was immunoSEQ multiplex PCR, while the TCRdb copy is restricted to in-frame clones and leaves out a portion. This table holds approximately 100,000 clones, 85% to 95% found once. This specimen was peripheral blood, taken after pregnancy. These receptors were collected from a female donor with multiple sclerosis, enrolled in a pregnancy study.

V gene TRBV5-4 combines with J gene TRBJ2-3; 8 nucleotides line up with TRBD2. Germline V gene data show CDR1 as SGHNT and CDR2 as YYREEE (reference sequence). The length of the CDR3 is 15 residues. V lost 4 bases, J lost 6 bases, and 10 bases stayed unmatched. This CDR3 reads CASSLPGGVFDTQYF. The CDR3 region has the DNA TGTGCCAGCAGCCTCCCGGGAGGGGTGTTTGATACGCAGTATTTT.

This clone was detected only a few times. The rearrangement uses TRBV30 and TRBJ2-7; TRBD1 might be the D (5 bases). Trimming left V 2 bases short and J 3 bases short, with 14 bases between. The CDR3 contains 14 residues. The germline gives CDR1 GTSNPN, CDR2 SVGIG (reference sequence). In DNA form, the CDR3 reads TGTGCCTGGAGTTTAACAATTCAGGGCTACGAGCAGTACTTC. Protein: CAWSLTIQGYEQYF.

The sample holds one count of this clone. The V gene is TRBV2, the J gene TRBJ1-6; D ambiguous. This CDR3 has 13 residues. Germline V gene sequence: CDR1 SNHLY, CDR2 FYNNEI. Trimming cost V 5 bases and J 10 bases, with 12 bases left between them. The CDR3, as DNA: TGTGCCAGCAGTCTGAACTTTTACTCACCCCTCCACTTT. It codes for CASSLNFYSPLHF.